Following are 3 T cell receptor beta chains from one sample sequenced in a study of neoadjuvant anti-PD-1 for oral cavity cancer. Time point reported: after neoadjuvant nivolumab, at surgical resection. Assay: immunoSEQ multiplex PCR; the TCRdb copy retains only in-frame clones and omits some. This sample has over 11,000 clones, with roughly 74% found just once. The sequencing used PBMCs, collected after nivolumab (anti-PD-1) treatment. These receptors were collected from a person between 40 and 79 years old with oral cavity squamous cell carcinoma.

The chain couples TRBV5-4 to TRBJ2-7; 12 bases align to TRBD2. The CDR3 has 14 residues. After removal of 3 bases from V and 3 bases from J, the junction contained 1 base not matched to a gene. CDR1 and CDR2 from the germline V gene are SGHNT and YYREEE (reference sequence). The CDR3 DNA sequence: TGTGCCAGCAGCTCGACTAGCGGGAGCTACGAGCAGTACTTC. It codes for CASSSTSGSYEQYF.

This clone was detected a few times. The chain employs TRBV7-9 and TRBJ2-1; D unresolved. Germline V CDR1 and CDR2: SEHNR, FQNEAQ (reference sequence). V lost 5 bases and J 5 bases, leaving 16 bases between the germline ends. The CDR3 loop spans 15 amino acids. The CDR3 reads CASSPTAGSHNEQFF. CDR3 in DNA: TGTGCCAGCAGCCCTACGGCAGGTTCCCACAATGAGCAGTTCTTC.

The V call is TRBV30, the J call TRBJ1-1; D is possibly TRBD1 (5 bases). The CDR3 consists of 14 residues. The V gene lost 2 bases and the J gene lost 0 bases, with 10 bases spanning the gap. Looked up from germline, CDR1 is GTSNPN and CDR2 is SVGIG (reference sequence). CDR3 in amino acids: CAWSRGIMNTEAFF. The DNA for the CDR3 is TGTGCCTGGAGTCGGGGGATAATGAACACTGAAGCTTTCTTT. Complete variable domain (other parts from reference TRBV30 and TRBJ1-1): SQTIHQWPATLVQPVGSPLSLECTVEGTSNPNLYWYRQAAGRGLQLLFYSVGIGQISSEVPQNLSASRPQDRQFILSSKKLLLSDSGFYLCAWSRGIMNTEAFFGQGTRLTVV.